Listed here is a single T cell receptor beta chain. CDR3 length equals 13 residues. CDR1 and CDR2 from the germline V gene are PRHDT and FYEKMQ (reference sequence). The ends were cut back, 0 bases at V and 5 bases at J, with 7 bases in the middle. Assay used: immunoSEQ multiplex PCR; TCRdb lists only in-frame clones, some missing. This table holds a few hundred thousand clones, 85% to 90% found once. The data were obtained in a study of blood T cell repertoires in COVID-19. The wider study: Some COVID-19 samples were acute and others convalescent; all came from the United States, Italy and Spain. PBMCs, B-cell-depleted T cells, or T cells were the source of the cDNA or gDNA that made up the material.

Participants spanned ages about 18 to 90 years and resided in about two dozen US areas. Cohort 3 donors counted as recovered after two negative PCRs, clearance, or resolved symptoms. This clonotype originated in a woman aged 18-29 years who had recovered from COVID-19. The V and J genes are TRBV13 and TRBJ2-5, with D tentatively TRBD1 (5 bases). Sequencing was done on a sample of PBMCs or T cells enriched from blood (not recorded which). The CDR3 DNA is TGTGCCAGCAGCTTAGGCCAGGGTGAGACCCAGTACTTC. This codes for CASSLGQGETQYF.